This TCR beta chain was sequenced during a study of blood T cells in healthy people across ages. About this clonotype: Its antigen is not known.

Study results and limitations: Estimated diversity, derived from one million T cells, was regarded as an underestimate.

Using a J-beta primer mix together with a sample-barcoded 5' primer, a second PCR was run for roughly 7 to 12 cycles. No fewer than 3 million CDR3-containing paired-end reads came from each sample. Each CDR3 protein gets one entry after TCRdb re-called the 5' RACE reads with MiXCR. The sample contains roughly 1,500,000 distinct CDR3 sequences, about 35% of which appear only once. The V end lost 4 bases, the J end lost 0 bases, and 14 bases lay between the germline ends. Germline V gives CDR1 MNHNS, CDR2 SASEGT. The CDR3 has 16 residues. The TCR comes from a woman aged 25 to 39 in good health. The sample was blood. The V call is TRBV6-1, the J call TRBJ2-3, with D perhaps being TRBD1 or TRBD2 (5 bases each). CDR3 sequence: CASSGDLPPSTDTQYF. The CDR3, as DNA: TGTGCCAGCAGTGGGGACCTACCCCCTAGCACAGATACGCAGTATTTT.